The 28 T cell receptor beta chains presented below share a single source sample, sequenced in a study of shared clonotypes between healthy human individuals. Measured with immunoSEQ multiplex PCR; TCRdb has only the in-frame clones, and not every one. The data show about 2.4 million clones, roughly nine tenths seen once. Sequencing was performed on naive CD4+ T cells sorted from blood. The subset denotes: CD45RA+ positively selected. All receptors come from a man aged 18 to 35 in good health.

The V call is TRBV7-9, the J call TRBJ1-4, with 7 bases lining up with TRBD1. Germline V gives CDR1 SEHNR, CDR2 FQNEAQ (reference sequence). This CDR3 comprises 14 residues. After removal of 5 bases from V and 7 bases from J, the junction contained 7 bases not matched to a gene. The CDR3 reads CASSLSGGGEKLFF. The CDR3 DNA sequence: TGTGCCAGCAGCCTCTCAGGGGGTGGTGAAAAACTGTTTTTT.

This clone was observed a single time. The V call is TRBV7-9, the J call TRBJ2-1; D tentatively reads TRBD1 or TRBD2 (5 bases each). Looked up from germline, CDR1 is SEHNR and CDR2 is FQNEAQ (reference sequence). V was clipped by 6 bases and J by 7 bases, with 19 bases between them. This CDR3 comprises 15 residues. The CDR3 reads CASRHGTSRGNEQFF. Here the CDR3 DNA reads TGTGCCAGCAGGCACGGGACCTCACGGGGTAATGAGCAGTTCTTC.

To note about this clone: The same CDR3 is also encoded by other DNA sequences in this sample. The chain links TRBV2 to TRBJ2-5, with TRBD2 identical over 10 bases. The germline V gene encodes CDR1 SNHLY and CDR2 FYNNEI. The CDR3 covers 14 residues. J lost 4 bases, V lost 3 bases, and 2 bases had no gene match. In DNA, the CDR3 is TGTGCCAGCAGTGAGATAGCGGGAGGAGAGACCCAGTACTTC. Protein sequence: CASSEIAGGETQYF.

The gene calls are TRBV12-5 and TRBJ2-7, with 11 positions matching TRBD2. With V trimmed by 1 base and J by 0 bases, 11 bases remained unmatched. CDR3 length: 19 amino acids. Looked up from germline, CDR1 is LGHNT and CDR2 is FRNRAP. The DNA of the CDR3 is TGTGCTAGTGGTTTGGCTCTGAAAACCGGGACTAGCGGCTCCTACGAGCAGTACTTC. Translated, it gives CASGLALKTGTSGSYEQYF.

This clone was detected once. This chain connects TRBV10-3 to TRBJ2-3, with D uncertain. V was shortened by 11 bases and J by 0 bases, with 15 bases between the two germline ends. The CDR3 runs 14 residues. From germline, CDR1 is ENHRY and CDR2 SYGVKD. The CDR3 is CAARKGPSTDTQYF. DNA of the CDR3: TGTGCCGCAAGAAAGGGCCCTAGCACAGATACGCAGTATTTT.

V and J are TRBV5-1 and TRBJ2-2, with D possibly matching TRBD1 (5 bases). The CDR3 has 15 amino acids. V gave up 4 bases and J gave up 0 bases, with 10 bases separating them. Germline CDR1 is SGHRS and CDR2 is YFSETQ. CDR3: CASSGAWPNTGELFF. CDR3 in DNA: TGCGCCAGCAGCGGGGCCTGGCCGAACACCGGGGAGCTGTTTTTT.

The chain uses TRBV28 and TRBJ1-5, with 10 bases aligning to TRBD1. The V gene end was trimmed by 2 bases and the J gene end by 6 bases; junction bases not matched to a gene: 7. CDR3 length: 16 residues. Germline lookup yields CDR1 MDHEN and CDR2 SYDVKM. In DNA, the CDR3 is TGTGCCAGCAGTTTAGGGACAGGGGCGAAAGGTCAGCCCCAGCATTTT. Translated: CASSLGTGAKGQPQHF.

Turning to this clone: The sample holds other DNA sequences that translate to the same CDR3. The gene calls are TRBV6-5 and TRBJ2-2, with D unclear. This CDR3 is built from 11 residues. Per the germline V gene, CDR1 is MNHEY and CDR2 is SVGAGI. Trimming took 6 bases from V and 5 from J, leaving 4 bases between them. DNA of the CDR3: TGTGCCAGCAGGAATACCGGGGAGCTGTTTTTT. The encoded protein is CASRNTGELFF.

The chain carries TRBV7-6 and TRBJ1-4, with D possibly TRBD1 on 6 matching bases. V gave up 3 bases and J gave up 5 bases, with 16 bases separating them. Germline CDR1 and CDR2: SGHVS and FNYEAQ. The CDR3 is 16 amino acids. CDR3 DNA sequence: TGTGCCAGCAGCTTTGAGGGGGGCCTTTACAATGAAAAACTGTTTTTT. Translation: CASSFEGGLYNEKLFF.

V gene TRBV6-6 combines with J gene TRBJ1-6, with a weak D call TRBD1 (5 bases). The CDR3 is 14 amino acids. Trimming removed 5 bases from V and 7 bases from J, with 12 bases in between. Germline V CDR1 and CDR2: MNHNY, SVGAGI (reference sequence). The CDR3 here is CASSVQALNSPLHF. The CDR3 bases are TGTGCCAGCAGTGTACAGGCGTTAAATTCACCCCTCCACTTT.

The V call is TRBV7-2, the J call TRBJ2-1; D gene uncertain. CDR3 length equals 15 residues. The germline CDR1 and CDR2 sequences are SGHTA and FQGNSA. The germline V and J ends were trimmed by 5 bases and 2 bases, with 13 bases remaining between them. CDR3 nucleotide sequence: TGTGCCAGCAGCCCTCTCGGATTCGCCTACAATGAGCAGTTCTTC. Translated, it gives CASSPLGFAYNEQFF.

This chain connects TRBV7-9 to TRBJ2-2, with 12 bases identical to TRBD2. The CDR3 is 18 amino acids. J lost 4 bases, V lost 5 bases, and 11 bases had no gene match. CDR1 SEHNR and CDR2 FQNEAQ come from the germline V gene (reference sequence). CDR3 sequence: CASSPGLAGRESTGELFF. The CDR3 DNA is TGTGCCAGCAGCCCCGGACTAGCGGGACGAGAGAGCACCGGGGAGCTGTTTTTT.

The rearrangement joins TRBV2 to TRBJ1-6; 8 positions match TRBD1. The germline V gene encodes CDR1 SNHLY and CDR2 FYNNEI. V shed 6 bases, J shed 10 bases, and the junction held 11 bases outside the gene matches. The CDR3 loop spans 15 amino acids. CDR3 loop: CASRVKTGVGSPLHF. CDR3 sequence (DNA): TGTGCCAGCAGGGTTAAGACAGGGGTCGGCTCACCCCTCCACTTT. Based on the CDR3 plus reference TRBV2 and TRBJ1-6, the full variable domain is EPEVTQTPSHQVTQMGQEVILRCVPISNHLYFYWYRQILGQKVEFLVSFYNNEISEKSEIFDDQFSVERPDGSNFTLKIRSTKLEDSAMYFCASRVKTGVGSPLHFGNGTRLTVT.

This clone occurred once. The rearrangement uses TRBV2 and TRBJ2-7; no reliable D call. The CDR3 length is 13 residues. Trimming removed 6 bases from V and 3 bases from J, with 12 bases in between. CDR1 and CDR2 (germline): SNHLY, FYNNEI. CDR3 region: CASRGSSLYEQYF. CDR3 nucleotide sequence: TGTGCCAGCAGGGGCAGCTCCCTCTACGAGCAGTACTTC.

V usage is TRBV18 and J usage is TRBJ2-5; D is ambiguous. CDR3 length: 13 residues. Looked up from germline, CDR1 is KGHSH and CDR2 is LQKENI. The V and J ends lost 5 bases and 3 bases respectively, with 10 bases between them. CDR3 DNA sequence: TGTGCCAGCTCAATGTCTGTTGAAGAGACCCAGTACTTC. Translating gives CASSMSVEETQYF.

The V call is TRBV27, the J call TRBJ2-3; 8 nucleotides line up with TRBD2. J lost 8 bases, V lost 0 bases, and 16 bases had no gene match. The length of the CDR3 is 18 residues. From germline, CDR1 is MNHEY and CDR2 SMNVEV (reference sequence). The CDR3 protein is CASSLSGVISGGPGTQYF. The CDR3 DNA reads TGTGCCAGCAGTTTATCGGGCGTAATTTCGGGGGGGCCGGGTACGCAGTATTTT.

The chain links TRBV4-1 to TRBJ1-3; TRBD1 matches 8 bases. The germline V gene has CDR1 MGHRA and CDR2 YSYEKL. V lost 4 bases, J lost 0 bases, and 5 bases stayed unmatched. CDR3 size: 16 residues. The CDR3 bases are TGCGCCAGCAGCCTTGCAGGGGGCAACTCTGGAAACACCATATATTTT. Its protein product is CASSLAGGNSGNTIYF.

The J gene is TRBJ2-5, the V gene TRBV11-3, with 7 bases fitting TRBD1. The CDR3 totals 15 residues. Trimming removed 5 bases from V and 2 bases from J; junction bases left unmatched: 8. Germline V gives CDR1 SGHNT, CDR2 YENEEA. For the CDR3, the DNA is TGTGCCAGCAGCAGATGGGACAGTCAGCAAGAGACCCAGTACTTC. This encodes CASSRWDSQQETQYF.

This chain joins TRBV5-8 and TRBJ2-3; D is possibly TRBD1 (8 bases). The germline gives CDR1 SGHTS, CDR2 YDEGEE. The V and J ends lost 1 base and 4 bases respectively, with 19 bases between them. The CDR3 has 17 amino acids. The CDR3 spells CASSLKRTGRAPDTQYF. The CDR3 DNA reads TGTGCCAGCAGCTTGAAGCGGACAGGGAGGGCCCCAGATACGCAGTATTTT.

A note on this clone: In the same sample, other DNA sequences code for this CDR3. V is TRBV7-2 and J is TRBJ1-1; D not certain. V lost 0 bases to trimming and J lost 0 bases, with 8 bases between them. Per germline, CDR1 SGHTA and CDR2 FQGNSA. The CDR3 extends over 15 amino acids. CDR3 sequence: CASSLAGGLNTEAFF. Here the CDR3 DNA reads TGTGCCAGCAGCTTAGCGGGCGGATTGAACACTGAAGCTTTCTTT.

The DNA for the CDR3 is TGTGCCAGCTCACTCTACCGAGACTCCTACGAGCAGTACTTC. Protein sequence: CASSLYRDSYEQYF. The chain is built from TRBV18 and TRBJ2-7; unclear D gene. This CDR3 has 14 amino acids. Between the trimmed V and J ends, which lost 4 bases and 0 bases, there was a span of 10 bases. CDR1 is KGHSH and CDR2 is LQKENI in the germline V gene.

This rearrangement joins TRBV19 to TRBJ1-6; D might be TRBD1 (5 bases). The CDR3 runs 16 residues. Trimming took off 4 bases at V and 5 bases at J, with 15 bases between the two ends. CDR1 and CDR2 (germline): LNHDA, SQIVND (reference sequence). The CDR3 nucleotides read TGTGCCAGTAGTACCGAAAGGACAAGCAATAATTCACCCCTCCACTTT. It is translated as CASSTERTSNNSPLHF.

The count of this clone is one. The V call is TRBV2, the J call TRBJ2-1; D call uncertain. Germline assignment: CDR1 SNHLY and CDR2 FYNNEI. The CDR3 has 12 amino acids. The ends were cut back, 1 base at V and 15 bases at J, with 13 bases in the middle. CDR3 residues: CASSEEVGTMFF. The CDR3 bases are TGTGCCAGCAGTGAAGAGGTGGGAACAATGTTCTTC.

V and J are TRBV6-5 and TRBJ1-5; 8 bases agree with TRBD1. J was trimmed by 6 bases and V by 10 bases; bases with no gene match: 8. The germline CDR1 and CDR2 sequences are MNHEY and SVGAGI. CDR3 length equals 13 residues. The CDR3 loop reads CATGQGKGQPQHF. CDR3 sequence (DNA): TGTGCCACCGGACAGGGCAAGGGTCAGCCCCAGCATTTT.

This clone was observed once. J is TRBJ2-1 and V is TRBV6-5; 12 bases agree with TRBD2. Germline loops: CDR1 MNHEY, CDR2 SVGAGI. V was pared by 4 bases and J by 10 bases, with 5 bases of the junction left unmatched. This CDR3 spans 14 amino acids. In DNA, the CDR3 is TGTGCCAGCAGTTCGGGACTAGCGGGTCCCGAGCAGTTCTTC. Its translation: CASSSGLAGPEQFF.

The gene calls are TRBV10-3 and TRBJ2-5, with TRBD2 matching over 9 bases. The DNA matches TRBJ2-7 better at its end, which makes the J call doubtful. Per germline, CDR1 ENHRY and CDR2 SYGVKD. This CDR3 is built from 14 residues. CDR3 protein: CATVREGGTYEQYF. CDR3 nucleotide sequence: TGTGCCACCGTGCGGGAGGGAGGGACCTACGAGCAGTACTTC.

This clone was recorded once. This sequence joins TRBV7-8 and TRBJ1-3; 7 bases are shared with TRBD1. The CDR3 is 17 amino acids. J was trimmed by 4 bases and V by 5 bases; bases with no gene match: 14. Germline-derived CDR1 and CDR2 are SGHVS and FQNEAQ. The CDR3 region has the DNA TGTGCCAGCAGCCCGCGGTATATCGGGGACAGCGGAAACACCATATATTTT. This translates into CASSPRYIGDSGNTIYF.

The chain employs TRBV6-5 and TRBJ1-6; D not certain. Germline loops: CDR1 MNHEY, CDR2 SVGAGI. The CDR3 totals 15 residues. V lost 2 bases to trimming and J lost 5 bases, with 10 bases between them. The CDR3 protein is CASSYGKINNSPLHF. The CDR3 DNA sequence: TGTGCCAGCAGTTACGGGAAAATAAATAATTCACCCCTCCACTTT.